What follows are 26 T cell receptor beta chains derived from one specimen sequenced in a study of T cell responses to AZD1222 COVID-19 vaccine. Clones were sequenced by immunoSEQ multiplex PCR, and TCRdb holds only the in-frame ones, with some missing. The sample lists about 140,000 clones, around 93% occurring once. The source material was peripheral blood, sampled on day 0 of AZD1222 vaccination. Receptor source: an adult in good health.

This chain uses TRBV10-3 with TRBJ1-3; 7 nucleotides agree with TRBD1. V shed 5 bases and J 0 bases; nucleotides not matched to a gene: 16. Germline CDR1 reads ENHRY; CDR2 reads SYGVKD. The CDR3 covers 19 residues. In DNA form, the CDR3 reads TGTGCCATCAGTCAGGTGAAGGGACAGAACCCATCCTCTGGAAACACCATATATTTT. Translated: CAISQVKGQNPSSGNTIYF.

The rearrangement links TRBV7-9 to TRBJ1-5; D is ambiguous. The germline V and J ends were trimmed by 5 bases and 9 bases, with 11 bases remaining between them. The CDR3 sequence is 12 residues long. The germline V gene encodes CDR1 SEHNR and CDR2 FQNEAQ (reference sequence). In nucleotides, the CDR3 is TGTGCCAGCAGCCCCGATCAACGGCCCCAGCATTTT. Encoded protein: CASSPDQRPQHF.

CDR3 residues: CASSPRPDNYGYTF. The CDR3 DNA reads TGTGCCAGCTCACCACGGCCGGACAACTATGGCTACACCTTC. The chain is built from TRBV18 and TRBJ1-2; no clear D gene. V was pared by 1 base and J by 2 bases, with 8 bases between. Germline V lookup: CDR1 KGHSH, CDR2 LQKENI. The CDR3 spans 14 residues. Together with reference TRBV18 and TRBJ1-2, the CDR3 gives the full variable domain: NAGVMQNPRHLVRRRGQEARLRCSPMKGHSHVYWYRQLPEEGLKFMVYLQKENIIDESGMPKERFSAEFPKEGPSILRIQQVVRGDSAAYFCASSPRPDNYGYTFGSGTRLTVV.

In DNA form, the CDR3 reads TGTGCCAGCAGTCTGCCCCACCTAGCAAGCACTGAAGCTTTCTTT. Amino acids: CASSLPHLASTEAFF. The rearrangement links TRBV6-2 or TRBV6-3 to TRBJ1-1; unclear D gene. V was cut by 5 bases and J by 4 bases, with 17 bases left in between. The CDR3 spans 15 residues. Germline V lookup: CDR1 MNHEY, CDR2 SVGEGT.

V and J are TRBV19 and TRBJ1-1; 7 nucleotides line up with TRBD1. Germline V CDR1 and CDR2: LNHDA, SQIVND (reference sequence). With V trimmed by 5 bases and J by 11 bases, 8 bases remained unmatched. The CDR3 has 12 amino acids. The CDR3 loop is CASSQGGTMAFF. CDR3 sequence (DNA): TGTGCCAGTAGTCAGGGGGGGACAATGGCTTTCTTT.

The V gene is TRBV28, the J gene TRBJ1-2; no reliable D call. Deletions cut 5 bases from V and 4 bases from J, with 8 bases between. Germline lookup yields CDR1 MDHEN and CDR2 SYDVKM. The CDR3 totals 12 residues. Here the CDR3 reads CASSPGSYGYTF. Written as DNA, the CDR3 is TGTGCCAGCAGTCCAGGCAGCTATGGCTACACCTTC.

This clone appeared once. The V and J genes are TRBV6-5 and TRBJ1-5; tentative D call: TRBD1 (6 bases). The CDR3 is 15 residues long. Germline values: CDR1 MNHEY, CDR2 SVGAGI. Trimming took 6 bases from V and 4 from J, leaving 16 bases between them. The CDR3 DNA reads as TGTGCCAGCAGCCGTCAGGCAGGGGTTAATCAGCCCCAGCATTTT. Translating it yields CASSRQAGVNQPQHF.

The chain carries TRBV2 and TRBJ2-1, with no clear D. V was clipped by 1 base and J by 0 bases, with 10 bases between them. The CDR3 sequence is 16 residues long. The germline gives CDR1 SNHLY, CDR2 FYNNEI. CDR3 sequence reads: CASSEGLSSSYNEQFF. Written as DNA, the CDR3 is TGTGCCAGCAGTGAAGGGCTAAGCTCCTCCTACAATGAGCAGTTCTTC. Together with reference TRBV2 and TRBJ2-1, the CDR3 gives the full variable domain: EPEVTQTPSHQVTQMGQEVILRCVPISNHLYFYWYRQILGQKVEFLVSFYNNEISEKSEIFDDQFSVERPDGSNFTLKIRSTKLEDSAMYFCASSEGLSSSYNEQFFGPGTRLTVL.

The chain recombines TRBV27 with TRBJ2-1; possibly TRBD2 for D (5 bases). The ends were cut back, 3 bases at V and 0 bases at J, with 9 bases in the middle. This CDR3 spans 15 amino acids. Germline CDR1 MNHEY, CDR2 SMNVEV (reference sequence). CDR3 in amino acids: CASSLVASSYNEQFF. The CDR3 bases are TGTGCCAGCAGTTTGGTAGCGAGCTCCTACAATGAGCAGTTCTTC.

This clone was detected a few times. The chain recombines TRBV4-2 with TRBJ2-7, with D perhaps TRBD1 or TRBD2 (5 bases each). V gave up 6 bases and J gave up 3 bases, with 12 bases separating them. The CDR3 is made up of 13 amino acids. Germline V lookup: CDR1 LGHNA, CDR2 YNFKEQ. The CDR3 here is CASSGAEGYEQYF. CDR3 coding DNA: TGTGCCAGCAGTGGGGCCGAGGGCTACGAGCAGTACTTC.

The chain combines TRBV30 with TRBJ2-2; 9 bases line up with TRBD1. V lost 0 bases to trimming and J lost 1 base; unmatched junction nucleotides: 9. The germline CDR1 and CDR2 sequences are GTSNPN and SVGIG (reference sequence). The CDR3 totals 18 residues. As DNA, the CDR3 is TGTGCCTGGAGTGTTCTCAGACCGGGACAGGGGAACACCGGGGAGCTGTTTTTT. Encoded protein: CAWSVLRPGQGNTGELFF.

The J gene is TRBJ1-2, the V gene TRBV5-4, with D possibly matching TRBD1 (6 bases). V gave up 4 bases and J gave up 2 bases, with 15 bases separating them. Germline assignment: CDR1 SGHNT and CDR2 YYREEE (reference sequence). This CDR3 spans 15 amino acids. CDR3 region: CASSPDSPFNYGYTF. The CDR3 DNA is TGTGCCAGCAGCCCGGACAGTCCTTTCAACTATGGCTACACCTTC.

The chain couples TRBV7-9 to TRBJ1-1; unclear D gene. This CDR3 has 10 residues. Per germline, CDR1 SEHNR and CDR2 FQNEAQ (reference sequence). Trimming took off 11 bases at V and 1 base at J, with 5 bases between the two ends. CDR3: CALQNTEAFF. The DNA of the CDR3 is TGTGCCCTGCAGAACACTGAAGCTTTCTTT.

The chain is built from TRBV30 and TRBJ1-6; 7 bases are a match to TRBD1. CDR3 size: 14 residues. CDR1 and CDR2 from the germline V gene are GTSNPN and SVGIG (reference sequence). After removal of 2 bases from V and 6 bases from J, the junction contained 4 bases not matched to a gene. CDR3 residues: CAWSRDRTNSPLHF. CDR3 coding DNA: TGTGCCTGGAGTCGGGACAGAACTAATTCACCCCTCCACTTT.

V gene TRBV18 combines with J gene TRBJ1-5; D is uncertain. The CDR3 has 13 residues. Germline V gives CDR1 KGHSH, CDR2 LQKENI. Trimming shortened V by 3 bases and J by 2 bases, and 5 bases separated the two germline ends. Here the CDR3 DNA reads TGTGCCAGCTCACCGTCAGGCAATCAGCCCCAGCATTTT. Protein product: CASSPSGNQPQHF.

The chain uses TRBV6-5 and TRBJ1-1; 7 positions agree with TRBD1. The CDR3 length is 12 residues. CDR1 is MNHEY and CDR2 is SVGAGI in the germline V gene. J gave up 4 bases and V 6 bases, and 2 bases lay outside the gene matches. The CDR3 bases are TGTGCCAGCAGATCAGGGGGCACTGAAGCTTTCTTT. Amino acids: CASRSGGTEAFF.

The chain joins TRBV28 to TRBJ1-2; 8 nucleotides align to TRBD1. CDR1 and CDR2 (germline): MDHEN, SYDVKM. Unmatched junction bases numbered 9, after V lost 7 bases and J lost 11 bases. The CDR3 is 12 residues long. The CDR3, as DNA: TGTGCCAGCACCAACAGGGGGAGGTTTTACACCTTC. Translating it yields CASTNRGRFYTF.

The sample holds one count of this clone. The gene calls are TRBV5-1 and TRBJ1-2; possibly TRBD1 for D (6 bases). V lost 4 bases to trimming and J lost 5 bases, with 15 bases between them. CDR1 is SGHRS and CDR2 is YFSETQ in the germline V gene. CDR3 length equals 14 residues. Written as DNA, the CDR3 is TGCGCCAGCAGCGTGGAACAGGGCGGGTATGGCTACACCTTC. Its translation is CASSVEQGGYGYTF.

This chain joins TRBV19 and TRBJ1-5; no clear D gene. The V end lost 8 bases, the J end lost 1 base, and 9 bases lay between the germline ends. Germline V gives CDR1 LNHDA, CDR2 SQIVND (reference sequence). This CDR3 comprises 13 residues. The CDR3 is CASRSGSNQPQHF. The DNA for the CDR3 is TGTGCCAGTCGGAGCGGGAGCAATCAGCCCCAGCATTTT.

The gene calls are TRBV2 and TRBJ1-2; 8 bases map to TRBD1. Germline V CDR1 and CDR2: SNHLY, FYNNEI. Germline trimming cut 3 bases from V and 3 bases from J; bases unmatched to any gene: 6. The CDR3 consists of 15 residues. CDR3 DNA sequence: TGTGCCAGCAGTGAGGGACAGGCCCCTTACTATGGCTACACCTTC. This sequence encodes CASSEGQAPYYGYTF.

This sequence joins TRBV7-9 and TRBJ2-7, with D possibly being TRBD1 (6 bases). There are 14 residues in the CDR3. Trimming cost V 4 bases and J 3 bases, with 13 bases left between them. Germline CDR1 SEHNR, CDR2 FQNEAQ (reference sequence). CDR3 sequence reads: CASSSPLQGYEQYF. The CDR3, as DNA: TGTGCCAGCAGCTCGCCCTTACAGGGCTACGAGCAGTACTTC. Supplemented by reference TRBV7-9 and TRBJ2-7, the full variable domain reads DTGVSQNPRHKITKRGQNVTFRCDPISEHNRLYWYRQTLGQGPEFLTYFQNEAQLEKSRLLSDRFSAERPKGSFSTLEIQRTEQGDSAMYLCASSSPLQGYEQYFGPGTRLTVT.

The chain couples TRBV4-3 to TRBJ1-1; D call uncertain. Germline-derived CDR1 and CDR2 are LGHNA and YSLEER. The CDR3 is 15 amino acids. V lost 0 bases, J lost 4 bases, and 12 bases lay in between. CDR3 sequence (DNA): TGCGCCAGCAGCCAAGATGCTGCCTCGGGCACTGAAGCTTTCTTT. Translated: CASSQDAASGTEAFF.

This clone was seen more than once but under ten times. This specimen includes other DNA sequences encoding the same CDR3. This chain joins TRBV5-6 and TRBJ2-1, with D unresolved. The CDR3 runs to 11 residues. Germline V CDR1 and CDR2: SGHDT, YYEEEE. V was clipped by 3 bases and J by 2 bases, with 0 bases between them. The CDR3, as DNA: TGTGCCAGCAGCTCCTACAATGAGCAGTTCTTC. Protein sequence: CASSSYNEQFF.

The J gene is TRBJ1-6, the V gene TRBV19, with D uncertain. Trimming shortened V by 4 bases and J by 0 bases, and 7 bases separated the two germline ends. This CDR3 has 15 amino acids. CDR1 is LNHDA and CDR2 is SQIVND in the germline V gene (reference sequence). This CDR3 is CASSRPDSYNSPLHF. The CDR3 DNA is TGTGCCAGTAGTAGACCGGACTCCTATAATTCACCCCTCCACTTT.

This clone was found once. The gene calls are TRBV28 and TRBJ1-2; 9 bases map to TRBD1. This CDR3 spans 16 amino acids. Per germline, CDR1 MDHEN and CDR2 SYDVKM. V lost 3 bases to trimming and J lost 6 bases; unmatched junction nucleotides: 11. CDR3 nucleotides: TGTGCCAGCAGTTTCTTCGTCACAGGGGGCCAGAATGGCTACACCTTC. As protein: CASSFFVTGGQNGYTF.

The chain employs TRBV2 and TRBJ1-2; 9 positions match TRBD1. The CDR3 runs 15 residues. Germline lookup yields CDR1 SNHLY and CDR2 FYNNEI. With V trimmed by 3 bases and J by 3 bases, 5 bases remained unmatched. CDR3 nucleotides: TGTGCCAGCAGTGAGGTCACAGGGGGCTACTATGGCTACACCTTC. This translates into CASSEVTGGYYGYTF.